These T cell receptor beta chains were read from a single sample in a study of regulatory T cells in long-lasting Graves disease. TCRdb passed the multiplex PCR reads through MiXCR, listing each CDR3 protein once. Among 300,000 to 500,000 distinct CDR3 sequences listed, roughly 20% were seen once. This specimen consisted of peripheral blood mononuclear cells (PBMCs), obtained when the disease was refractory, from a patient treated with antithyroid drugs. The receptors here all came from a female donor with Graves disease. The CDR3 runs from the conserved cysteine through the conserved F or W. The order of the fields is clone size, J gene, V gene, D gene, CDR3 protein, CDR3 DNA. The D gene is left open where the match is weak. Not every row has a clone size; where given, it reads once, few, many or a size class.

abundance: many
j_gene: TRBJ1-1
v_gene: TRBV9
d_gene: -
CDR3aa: CASSVGIGNTEAFF
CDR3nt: TGTGCCAGCAGCGTAGGGATAGGGAACACTGAAGCTTTCTTT

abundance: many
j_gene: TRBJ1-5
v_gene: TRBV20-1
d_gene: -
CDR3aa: CSAPYNSAQPQHF
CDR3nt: TGCAGTGCCCCATACAACTCGGCTCAGCCCCAGCATTTT

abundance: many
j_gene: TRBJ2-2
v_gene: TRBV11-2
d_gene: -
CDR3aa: CASSSTRANTGELFF
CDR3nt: TGTGCCAGCAGCTCGACTAGAGCGAACACCGGGGAGCTGTTTTTT

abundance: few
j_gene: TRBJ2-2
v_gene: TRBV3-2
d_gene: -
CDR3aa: CASSQRWSAGAGTGELFF
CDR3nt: TGTGCCAGCAGCCAAAGGTGGTCGGCGGGAGCGGGCACCGGGGAGCTGTTTTTT

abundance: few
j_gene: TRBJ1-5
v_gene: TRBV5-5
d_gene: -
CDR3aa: CASSLVPVGAGGNQPQHF
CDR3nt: TGTGCCAGCAGCTTGGTACCGGTCGGAGCGGGGGGCAATCAGCCCCAGCATTTT

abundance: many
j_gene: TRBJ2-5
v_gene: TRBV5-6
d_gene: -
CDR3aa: CASSLPRLQETQYF
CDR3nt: TGTGCCAGCAGCTTGCCAAGGCTCCAAGAGACCCAGTACTTC

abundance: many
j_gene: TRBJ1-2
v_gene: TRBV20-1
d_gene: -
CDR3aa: CSARGGQYNYSYTF
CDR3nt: TGCAGTGCTAGAGGAGGACAGTATAACTATAGCTACACCTTC

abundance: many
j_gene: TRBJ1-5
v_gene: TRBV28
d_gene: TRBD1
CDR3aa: CASSPAGTGGGNQPQHF
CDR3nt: TGTGCCAGCAGCCCCGCCGGGACAGGGGGCGGGAATCAGCCCCAGCATTTT

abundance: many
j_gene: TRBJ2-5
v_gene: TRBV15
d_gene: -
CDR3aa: CATSRDGPQETQYF
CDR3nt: TGTGCCACCAGCAGAGATGGGCCACAAGAGACCCAGTACTTC

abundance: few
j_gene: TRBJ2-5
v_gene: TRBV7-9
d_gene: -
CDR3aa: CASSSTGQPETQYF
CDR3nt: TGTGCCAGCAGCTCTACGGGGCAGCCAGAGACCCAGTACTTC

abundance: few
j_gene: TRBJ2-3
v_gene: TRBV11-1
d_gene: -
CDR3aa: CASSLTHSTDTQYF
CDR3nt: TGTGCCAGCAGCTTAACACATAGCACAGATACGCAGTATTTT

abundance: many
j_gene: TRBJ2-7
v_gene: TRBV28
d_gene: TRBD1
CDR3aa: CASTQSGTGAYEQYF
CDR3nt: TGTGCCAGCACCCAATCCGGGACAGGGGCCTACGAGCAGTACTTC

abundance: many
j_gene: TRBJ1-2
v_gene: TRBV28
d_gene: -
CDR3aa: CASSLLLGSYGYTF
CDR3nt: TGTGCCAGCAGTTTACTCCTCGGATCCTATGGCTACACCTTC

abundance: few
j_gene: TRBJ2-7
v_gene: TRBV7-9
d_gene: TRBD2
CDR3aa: CASSPTSGRAGEQYF
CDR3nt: TGTGCCAGCAGTCCTACTAGCGGGAGGGCCGGCGAGCAGTACTTC

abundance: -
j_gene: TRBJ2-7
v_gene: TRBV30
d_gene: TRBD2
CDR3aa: CAWSPTGTSGIPYEQYF
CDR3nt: TGTGCCTGGAGTCCAACGGGGACTAGCGGGATCCCCTACGAGCAGTACTTC

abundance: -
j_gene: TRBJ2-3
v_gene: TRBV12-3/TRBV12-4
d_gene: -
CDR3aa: CASSQLDTQYF
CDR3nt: TGTGCCAGCAGCCAGCTAGATACGCAGTATTTT

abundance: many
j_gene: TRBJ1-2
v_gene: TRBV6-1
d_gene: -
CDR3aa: CASGSNYGYTF
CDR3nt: TGTGCCAGCGGCTCAAACTATGGCTACACCTTC

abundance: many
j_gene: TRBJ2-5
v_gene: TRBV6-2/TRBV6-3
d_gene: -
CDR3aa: CASSYDERPKSRTGTQYF
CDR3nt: TGTGCCAGCAGTTACGACGAAAGGCCGAAGTCCCGTACCGGAACCCAGTACTTC

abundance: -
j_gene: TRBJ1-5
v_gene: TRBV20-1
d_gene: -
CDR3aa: CSARDPPGDQPQHF
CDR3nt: TGCAGTGCTAGAGATCCCCCAGGGGATCAGCCCCAGCATTTT

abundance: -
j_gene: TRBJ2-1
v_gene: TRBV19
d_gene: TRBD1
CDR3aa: CASSSDREQFF
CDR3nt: TGTGCCAGTAGCTCGGACAGGGAGCAGTTCTTC

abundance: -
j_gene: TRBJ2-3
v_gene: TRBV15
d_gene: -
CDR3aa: CATSRSGSGTQYF
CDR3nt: TGTGCCACCAGCAGGTCGGGCAGTGGTACGCAGTATTTT

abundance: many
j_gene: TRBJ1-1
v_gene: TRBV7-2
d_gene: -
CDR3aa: CASSLSGGKGTEAFF
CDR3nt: TGTGCCAGCAGCTTAAGTGGGGGGAAGGGCACTGAAGCTTTCTTT

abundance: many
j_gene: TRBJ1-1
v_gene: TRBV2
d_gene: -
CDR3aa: CASSERGAPTEAFF
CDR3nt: TGTGCCAGCAGTGAAAGAGGCGCTCCCACTGAAGCTTTCTTT

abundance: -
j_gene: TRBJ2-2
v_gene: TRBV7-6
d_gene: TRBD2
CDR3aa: CTSSFDGTSGRDTGELFF
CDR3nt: TGTACCAGCAGCTTCGACGGGACTAGCGGACGTGACACCGGGGAGCTGTTTTTT

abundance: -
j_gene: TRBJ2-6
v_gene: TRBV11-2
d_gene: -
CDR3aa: CASSYLTSGANVLTF
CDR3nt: TGTGCCAGCAGTTATTTGACTTCTGGGGCCAACGTCCTGACTTTC

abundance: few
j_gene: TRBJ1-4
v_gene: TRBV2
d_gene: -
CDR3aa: CASSAETTNEKLFF
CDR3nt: TGTGCCAGCAGTGCTGAAACCACTAATGAAAAACTGTTTTTT

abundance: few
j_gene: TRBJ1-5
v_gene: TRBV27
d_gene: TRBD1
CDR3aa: CASSLLGDRGAPQHF
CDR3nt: TGTGCCAGCAGTTTGTTAGGGGACAGGGGGGCGCCCCAGCATTTT

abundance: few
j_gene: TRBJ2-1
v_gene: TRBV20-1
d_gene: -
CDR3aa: CSARAPTSRKLNEQFF
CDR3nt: TGCAGTGCTAGGGCCCCAACTAGCAGAAAACTCAATGAGCAGTTCTTC

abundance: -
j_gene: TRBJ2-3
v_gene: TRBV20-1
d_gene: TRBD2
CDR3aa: CSATPSGGRSDTQYF
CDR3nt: TGCAGTGCTACTCCATCTGGCGGGAGATCCGATACGCAGTATTTT

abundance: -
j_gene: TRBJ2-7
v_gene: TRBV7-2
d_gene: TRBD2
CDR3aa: CASSPTGTSLSYEQYF
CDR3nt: TGTGCCAGCAGCCCCACCGGGACTAGTTTAAGCTACGAGCAGTACTTC

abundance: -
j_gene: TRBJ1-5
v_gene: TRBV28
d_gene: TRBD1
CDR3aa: CASSSIGTGGGQPQHF
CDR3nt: TGTGCCAGCAGTTCTATCGGGACAGGAGGTGGTCAGCCCCAGCATTTT

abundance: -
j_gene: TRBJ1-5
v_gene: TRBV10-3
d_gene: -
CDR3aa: CAISDRMEGNQPQHF
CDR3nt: TGTGCCATCAGTGATCGGATGGAGGGGAATCAGCCCCAGCATTTT

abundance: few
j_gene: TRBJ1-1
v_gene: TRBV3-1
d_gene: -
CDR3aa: CASSPTTGVNTEAFF
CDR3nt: TGTGCCAGCAGCCCCACTACAGGAGTGAACACTGAAGCTTTCTTT

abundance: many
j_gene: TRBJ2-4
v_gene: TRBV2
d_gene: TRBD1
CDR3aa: CASSGSNRGLQNIQYF
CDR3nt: TGTGCCAGCAGCGGATCGAACAGGGGGCTTCAAAACATTCAGTACTTC

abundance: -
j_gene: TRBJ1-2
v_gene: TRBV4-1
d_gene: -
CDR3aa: CASSQMMDTNYGYTF
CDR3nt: TGCGCCAGCAGCCAAATGATGGATACTAACTATGGCTACACCTTC

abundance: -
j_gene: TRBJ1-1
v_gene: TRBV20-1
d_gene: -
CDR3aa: CSASQGHTEAFF
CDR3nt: TGCAGTGCTAGTCAAGGGCACACTGAAGCTTTCTTT

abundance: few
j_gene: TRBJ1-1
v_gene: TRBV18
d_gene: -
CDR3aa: CASSPPALNTEAFF
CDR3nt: TGTGCCAGCTCACCACCAGCTTTGAACACTGAAGCTTTCTTT

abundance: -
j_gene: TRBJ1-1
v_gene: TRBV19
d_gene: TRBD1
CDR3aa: CASSWTGLAEAFF
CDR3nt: TGTGCCAGTAGTTGGACAGGACTCGCTGAAGCTTTCTTT

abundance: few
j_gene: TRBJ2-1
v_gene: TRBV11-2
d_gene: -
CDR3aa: CASSFAGLTYNEQFF
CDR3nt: TGTGCCAGCAGCTTTGCAGGCCTGACGTATAATGAGCAGTTCTTC

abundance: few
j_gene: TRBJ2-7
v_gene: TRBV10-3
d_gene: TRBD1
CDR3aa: CAISKTGGEISYEQYF
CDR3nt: TGTGCCATCAGTAAAACAGGGGGTGAGATCTCCTACGAGCAGTACTTC

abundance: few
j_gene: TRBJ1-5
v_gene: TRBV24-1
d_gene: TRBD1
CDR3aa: CATSAGDRGRDQPQHF
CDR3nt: TGTGCCACCAGTGCCGGGGACAGGGGGCGCGATCAGCCCCAGCATTTT

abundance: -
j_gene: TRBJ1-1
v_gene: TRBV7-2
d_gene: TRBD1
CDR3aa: CASSLGLTGMAEAFF
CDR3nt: TGTGCCAGCAGCTTAGGCCTGACAGGGATGGCTGAAGCTTTCTTT

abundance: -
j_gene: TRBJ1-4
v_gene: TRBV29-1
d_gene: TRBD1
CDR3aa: CSGGTGNEKLFF
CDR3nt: TGCAGCGGGGGGACAGGGAATGAAAAACTGTTTTTT

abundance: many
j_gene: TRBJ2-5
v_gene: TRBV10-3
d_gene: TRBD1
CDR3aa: CAIRPTGVDGETQYF
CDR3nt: TGTGCCATCAGACCAACAGGGGTGGACGGTGAGACCCAGTACTTC

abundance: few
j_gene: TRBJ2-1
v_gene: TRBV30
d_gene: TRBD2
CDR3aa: CAGTSGWSSYNEQFF
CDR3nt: TGTGCCGGGACTAGCGGGTGGAGCTCCTACAATGAGCAGTTCTTC

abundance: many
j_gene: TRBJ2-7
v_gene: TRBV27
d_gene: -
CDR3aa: CASSLIGTLRNEQYF
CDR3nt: TGTGCCAGCAGTCTGATAGGGACATTGAGGAACGAGCAGTACTTC

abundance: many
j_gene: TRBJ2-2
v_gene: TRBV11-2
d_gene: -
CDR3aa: CASSYVPGPNTGELFF
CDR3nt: TGTGCCAGCAGCTACGTACCGGGTCCGAACACCGGGGAGCTGTTTTTT

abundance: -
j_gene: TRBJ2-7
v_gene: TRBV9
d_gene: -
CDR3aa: CASSVEQGREQYF
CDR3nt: TGTGCCAGCAGCGTAGAACAGGGTCGCGAGCAGTACTTC

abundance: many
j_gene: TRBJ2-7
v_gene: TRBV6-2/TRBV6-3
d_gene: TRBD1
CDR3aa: CASSSFPPRTGGYEQYF
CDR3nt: TGTGCCAGCAGTTCCTTTCCCCCACGGACAGGGGGCTACGAGCAGTACTTC

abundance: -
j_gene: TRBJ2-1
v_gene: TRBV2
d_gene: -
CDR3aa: CASSEGAQGNEQFF
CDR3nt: TGTGCCAGCAGTGAAGGCGCCCAGGGGAATGAGCAGTTCTTC

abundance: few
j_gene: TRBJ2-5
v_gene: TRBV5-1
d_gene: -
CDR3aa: CASSLVLSPQETQYF
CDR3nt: TGCGCCAGCAGCTTGGTGCTCTCTCCTCAAGAGACCCAGTACTTC

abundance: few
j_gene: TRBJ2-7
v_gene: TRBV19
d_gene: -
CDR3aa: CASSRGTWGEQYF
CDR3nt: TGTGCCAGTAGTAGGGGGACGTGGGGCGAGCAGTACTTC

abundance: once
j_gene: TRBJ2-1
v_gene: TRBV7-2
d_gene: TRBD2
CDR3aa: CASSLAPGLAGGFDEQFF
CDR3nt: TGTGCCAGCAGCTTAGCCCCGGGACTAGCGGGAGGGTTCGATGAGCAGTTCTTC

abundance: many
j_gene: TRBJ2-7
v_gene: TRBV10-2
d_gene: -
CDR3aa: CASSDPGRFEQYF
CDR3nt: TGCGCCAGCAGTGATCCAGGGAGATTCGAGCAGTACTTC

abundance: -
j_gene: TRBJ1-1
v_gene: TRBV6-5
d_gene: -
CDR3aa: CASSYAQNVGPEAFF
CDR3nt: TGTGCCAGCAGTTACGCGCAGAATGTCGGCCCTGAAGCTTTCTTT